This TCR beta chain emerged from a study of T cell responses to AZD1222 COVID-19 vaccine. General study findings and limits: Most donors were white British and more were female, and clonal diversity was possibly underestimated.

TCRdb's copy holds only in-frame clones and misses some; the assay was immunoSEQ multiplex PCR. The sample records about 130,000 clones, 90% being singletons. The ends were cut back, 8 bases at V and 4 bases at J, with 18 bases in the middle. Germline V gene lookup returns CDR1 MNHEY and CDR2 SVGAGI. This CDR3 region has 15 residues. As regards this clone: Its target is unknown.

V is TRBV6-5 and J is TRBJ2-1, with no clear D. The material was peripheral blood, obtained on day 0 of AZD1222 vaccination. This TCR derives from an adult in good health. This CDR3 is CASQFWKDGYNEQFF. The CDR3, as DNA: TGTGCCAGCCAATTCTGGAAGGACGGATACAATGAGCAGTTCTTC.